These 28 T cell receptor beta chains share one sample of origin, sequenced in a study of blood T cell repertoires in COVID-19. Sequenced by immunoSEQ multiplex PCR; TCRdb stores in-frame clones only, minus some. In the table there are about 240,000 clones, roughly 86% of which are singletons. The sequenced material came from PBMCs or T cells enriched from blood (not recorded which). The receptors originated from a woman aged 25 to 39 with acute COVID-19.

This CDR3 is CASSGFREKYGYTF. The CDR3 DNA reads as TGTGCCAGCAGTGGATTTAGGGAGAAATATGGCTACACCTTC. This chain joins TRBV2 and TRBJ1-2; unclear D gene. Between the trimmed V and J ends, which lost 4 bases and 5 bases, there was a span of 14 bases. Germline V gene sequence: CDR1 SNHLY, CDR2 FYNNEI. This CDR3 is 14 amino acids long.

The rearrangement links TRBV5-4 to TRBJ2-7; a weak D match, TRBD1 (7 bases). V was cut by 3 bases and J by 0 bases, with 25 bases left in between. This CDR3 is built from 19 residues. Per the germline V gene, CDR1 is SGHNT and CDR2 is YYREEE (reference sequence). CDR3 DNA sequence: TGTGCCAGCAGCTATAGACCGGGAGCGGACAGGAAACTCTCCTACGAGCAGTACTTC. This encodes CASSYRPGADRKLSYEQYF.

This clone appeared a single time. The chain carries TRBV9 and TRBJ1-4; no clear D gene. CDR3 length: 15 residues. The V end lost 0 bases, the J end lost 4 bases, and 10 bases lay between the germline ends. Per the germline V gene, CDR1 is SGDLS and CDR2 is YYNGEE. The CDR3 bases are TGTGCCAGCAGCGTAGCGGGGTTGGGTAATGAAAAACTGTTTTTT. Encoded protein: CASSVAGLGNEKLFF.

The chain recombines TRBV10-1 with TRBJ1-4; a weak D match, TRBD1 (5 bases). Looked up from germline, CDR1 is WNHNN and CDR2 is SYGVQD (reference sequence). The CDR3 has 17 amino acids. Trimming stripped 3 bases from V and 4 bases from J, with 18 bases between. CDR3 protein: CASSDQEDRLLNEKLFF. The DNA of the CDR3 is TGCGCCAGCAGTGACCAAGAAGACAGATTACTTAATGAAAAACTGTTTTTT.

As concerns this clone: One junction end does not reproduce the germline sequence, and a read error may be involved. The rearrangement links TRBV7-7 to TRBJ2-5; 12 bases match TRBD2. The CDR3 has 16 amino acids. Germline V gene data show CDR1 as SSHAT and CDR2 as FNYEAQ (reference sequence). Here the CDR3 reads CASSPDLAGGPETQYF. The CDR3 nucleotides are TGTGCTAGCAGTCCCGATCTAGCGGGGGGGCCCGAGACCCAGTACTTC.

The CDR3 region has the DNA TGTGCCAGCAGCTCCTCGAAGAGTCTCGGGGGGTACAATGAGCAGTTCTTC. Protein sequence: CASSSSKSLGGYNEQFF. The V gene is TRBV11-2, the J gene TRBJ2-1; 7 bases are shared with TRBD2. From germline, CDR1 is SGHAT and CDR2 FQNNGV. J was trimmed by 4 bases and V by 4 bases; bases with no gene match: 13. The length of the CDR3 is 17 residues. The whole variable domain, filled in from reference TRBV11-2 and TRBJ2-1, reads EAGVAQSPRYKIIEKRQSVAFWCNPISGHATLYWYQQILGQGPKLLIQFQNNGVVDDSQLPKDRFSAERLKGVDSTLKIQPAKLEDSAVYLCASSSSKSLGGYNEQFFGPGTRLTVL.

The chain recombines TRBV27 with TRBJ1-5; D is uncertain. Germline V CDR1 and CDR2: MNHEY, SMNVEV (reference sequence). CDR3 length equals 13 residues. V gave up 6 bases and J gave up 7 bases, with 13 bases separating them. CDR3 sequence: CASSQIGGQPQHF. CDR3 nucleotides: TGTGCCAGCAGCCAAATTGGAGGGCAGCCCCAGCATTTT.

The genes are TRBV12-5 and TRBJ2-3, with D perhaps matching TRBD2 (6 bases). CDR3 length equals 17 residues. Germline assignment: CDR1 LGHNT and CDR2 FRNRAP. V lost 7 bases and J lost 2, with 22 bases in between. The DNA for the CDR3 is TGTGCTAGTGCCTATTTCCCTACGGGGGAGATCACAGATACGCAGTATTTT. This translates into CASAYFPTGEITDTQYF.

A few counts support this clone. CDR3 DNA sequence: TGTGCCAGCAGCGATATGAGCTCACCCCTCCACTTT. Translated, it gives CASSDMSSPLHF. This rearrangement joins TRBV13 to TRBJ1-6; no reliable D call. The ends were cut back, 5 bases at V and 10 bases at J, with 9 bases in the middle. The CDR3 totals 12 residues. CDR1 is PRHDT and CDR2 is FYEKMQ in the germline V gene (reference sequence). The variable domain in full, completed from reference TRBV13 and TRBJ1-6, reads AAGVIQSPRHLIKEKRETATLKCYPIPRHDTVYWYQQGPGQDPQFLISFYEKMQSDKGSIPDRFSAQQFSDYHSELNMSSLELGDSALYFCASSDMSSPLHFGNGTRLTVT.

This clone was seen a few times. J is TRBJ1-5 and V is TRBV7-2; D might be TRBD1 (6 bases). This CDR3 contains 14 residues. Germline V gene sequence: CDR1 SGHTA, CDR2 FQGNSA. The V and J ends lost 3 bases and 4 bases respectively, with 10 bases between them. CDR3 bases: TGTGCCAGCAGCTTTGTAACAGGGAATCAGCCCCAGCATTTT. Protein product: CASSFVTGNQPQHF.

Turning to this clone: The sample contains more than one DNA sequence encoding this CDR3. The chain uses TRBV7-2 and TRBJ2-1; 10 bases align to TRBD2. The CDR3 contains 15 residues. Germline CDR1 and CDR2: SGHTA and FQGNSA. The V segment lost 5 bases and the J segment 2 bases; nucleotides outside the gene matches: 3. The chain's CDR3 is CASSTSGGAYNEQFF. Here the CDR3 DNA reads TGTGCCAGCAGCACCAGCGGGGGGGCCTACAATGAGCAGTTCTTC.

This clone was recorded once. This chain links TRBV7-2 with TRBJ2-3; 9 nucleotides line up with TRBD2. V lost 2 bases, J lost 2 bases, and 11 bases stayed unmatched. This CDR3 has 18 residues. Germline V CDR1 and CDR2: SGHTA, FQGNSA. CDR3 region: CASSLRGTSGYYTDTQYF. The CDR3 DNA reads TGTGCCAGCAGCTTAAGGGGCACTAGCGGGTACTACACAGATACGCAGTATTTT.

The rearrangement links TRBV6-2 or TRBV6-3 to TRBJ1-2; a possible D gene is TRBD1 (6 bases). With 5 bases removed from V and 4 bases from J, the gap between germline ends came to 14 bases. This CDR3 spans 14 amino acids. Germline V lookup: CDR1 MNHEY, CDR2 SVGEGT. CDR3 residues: CASSVQGPSYGYTF. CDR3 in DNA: TGTGCCAGCAGTGTACAGGGCCCCAGCTATGGCTACACCTTC.

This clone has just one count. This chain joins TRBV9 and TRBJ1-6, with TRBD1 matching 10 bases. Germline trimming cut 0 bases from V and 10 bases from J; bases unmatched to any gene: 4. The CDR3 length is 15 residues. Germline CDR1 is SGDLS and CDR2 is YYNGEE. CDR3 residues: CASSVGGQGNSPLHF. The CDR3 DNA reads TGTGCCAGCAGCGTAGGGGGACAGGGGAACTCACCCCTCCACTTT.

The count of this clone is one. The CDR3 DNA reads TGCAGTGCTAGTAACCCGGGCGGGGATGGGGAGCTGTTTTTT. Amino acids: CSASNPGGDGELFF. V usage is TRBV20-1 and J usage is TRBJ2-2, with D perhaps TRBD2 (6 bases). This CDR3 spans 14 amino acids. Germline-derived CDR1 and CDR2 are DFQATT and SNEGSKA (reference sequence). Trimming took 3 bases from V and 8 from J, leaving 16 bases between them.

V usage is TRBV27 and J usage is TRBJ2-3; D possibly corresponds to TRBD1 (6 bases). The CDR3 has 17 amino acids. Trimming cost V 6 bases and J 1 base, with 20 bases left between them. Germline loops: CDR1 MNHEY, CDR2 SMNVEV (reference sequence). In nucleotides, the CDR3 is TGTGCCAGCAGCCAACCGTCAGGGGTCCAAGGCACAGATACGCAGTATTTT. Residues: CASSQPSGVQGTDTQYF.

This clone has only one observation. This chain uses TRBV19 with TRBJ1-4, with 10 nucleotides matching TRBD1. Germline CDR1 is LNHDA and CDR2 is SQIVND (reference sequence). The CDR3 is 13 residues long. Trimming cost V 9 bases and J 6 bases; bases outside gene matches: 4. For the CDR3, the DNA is TGTGCCAGCCGGGACAGGGGCTATGAAAAACTGTTTTTT. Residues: CASRDRGYEKLFF. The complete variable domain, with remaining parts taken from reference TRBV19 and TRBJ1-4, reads DGGITQSPKYLFRKEGQNVTLSCEQNLNHDAMYWYRQDPGQGLRLIYYSQIVNDFQKGDIAEGYSVSREKKESFPLTVTSAQKNPTAFYLCASRDRGYEKLFFGSGTQLSVL.

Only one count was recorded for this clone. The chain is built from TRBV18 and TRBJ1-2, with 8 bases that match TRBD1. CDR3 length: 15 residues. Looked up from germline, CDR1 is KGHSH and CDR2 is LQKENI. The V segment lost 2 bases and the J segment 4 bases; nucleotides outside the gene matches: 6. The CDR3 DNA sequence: TGTGCCAGCTCACCAACGACAGGGGCCGCCTATGGCTACACCTTC. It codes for CASSPTTGAAYGYTF.

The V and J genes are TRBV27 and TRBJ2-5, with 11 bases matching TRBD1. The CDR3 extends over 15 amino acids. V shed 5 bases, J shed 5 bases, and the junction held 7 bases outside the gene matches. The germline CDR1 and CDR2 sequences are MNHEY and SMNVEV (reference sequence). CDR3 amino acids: CASSIGQGAWETQYF. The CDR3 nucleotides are TGTGCCAGCAGTATCGGACAGGGGGCTTGGGAGACCCAGTACTTC.

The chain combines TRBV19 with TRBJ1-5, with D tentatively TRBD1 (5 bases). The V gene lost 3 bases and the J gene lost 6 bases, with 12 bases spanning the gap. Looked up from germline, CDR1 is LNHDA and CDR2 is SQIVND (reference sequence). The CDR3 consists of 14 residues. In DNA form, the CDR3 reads TGTGCCAGTAGTATCAGCGGGGCCGGTCAGCCCCAGCATTTT. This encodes CASSISGAGQPQHF.

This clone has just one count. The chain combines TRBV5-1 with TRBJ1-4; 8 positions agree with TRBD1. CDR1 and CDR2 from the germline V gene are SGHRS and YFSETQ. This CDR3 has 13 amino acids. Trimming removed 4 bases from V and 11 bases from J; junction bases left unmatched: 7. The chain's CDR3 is CASSTETGEKLFF. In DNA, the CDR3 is TGCGCCAGCAGCACGGAGACAGGGGAGAAACTGTTTTTT.

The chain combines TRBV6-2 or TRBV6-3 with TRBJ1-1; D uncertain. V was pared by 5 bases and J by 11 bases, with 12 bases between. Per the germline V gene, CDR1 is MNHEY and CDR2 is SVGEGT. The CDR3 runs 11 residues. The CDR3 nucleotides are TGTGCCAGCAGTCCGTCGGTCGCGGCTTTCTTT. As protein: CASSPSVAAFF.

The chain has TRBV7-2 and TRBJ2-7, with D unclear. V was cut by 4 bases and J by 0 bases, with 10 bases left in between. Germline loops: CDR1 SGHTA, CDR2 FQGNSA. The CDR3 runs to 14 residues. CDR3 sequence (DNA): TGTGCCAGCAGCTCCGCCGTTAGCTCCTACGAGCAGTACTTC. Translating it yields CASSSAVSSYEQYF.

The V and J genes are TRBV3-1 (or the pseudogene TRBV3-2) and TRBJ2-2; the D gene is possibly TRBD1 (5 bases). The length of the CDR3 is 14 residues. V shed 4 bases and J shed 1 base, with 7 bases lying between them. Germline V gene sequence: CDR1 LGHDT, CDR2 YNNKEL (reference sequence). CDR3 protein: CASSPQGNTGELFF. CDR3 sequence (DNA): TGTGCCAGCAGCCCCCAGGGGAACACCGGGGAGCTGTTTTTT.

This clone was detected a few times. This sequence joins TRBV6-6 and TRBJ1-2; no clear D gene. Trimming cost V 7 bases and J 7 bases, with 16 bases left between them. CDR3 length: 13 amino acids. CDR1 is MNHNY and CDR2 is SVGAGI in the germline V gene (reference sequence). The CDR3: CASNLRGSGGYTF. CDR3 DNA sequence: TGTGCCAGCAACCTCCGGGGAAGTGGTGGCTACACCTTC.

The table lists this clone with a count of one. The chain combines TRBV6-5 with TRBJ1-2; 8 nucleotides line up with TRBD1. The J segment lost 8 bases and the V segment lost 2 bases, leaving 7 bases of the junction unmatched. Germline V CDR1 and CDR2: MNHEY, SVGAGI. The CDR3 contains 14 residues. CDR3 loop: CASSYLQGAGGYTF. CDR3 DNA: TGTGCCAGCAGTTACCTCCAGGGGGCAGGAGGCTACACCTTC.

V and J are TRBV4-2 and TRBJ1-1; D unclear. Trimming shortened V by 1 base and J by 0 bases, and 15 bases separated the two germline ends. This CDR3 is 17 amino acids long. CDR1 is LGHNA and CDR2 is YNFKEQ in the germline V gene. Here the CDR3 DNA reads TGTGCCAGCAGCCAAGTAAGAGTAGAAACCATGAACACTGAAGCTTTCTTT. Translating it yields CASSQVRVETMNTEAFF.

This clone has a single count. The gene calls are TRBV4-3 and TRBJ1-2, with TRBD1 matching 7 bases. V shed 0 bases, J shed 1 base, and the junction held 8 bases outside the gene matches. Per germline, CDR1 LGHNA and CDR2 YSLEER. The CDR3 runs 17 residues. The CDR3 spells CASSQDPRTGRNYGYTF. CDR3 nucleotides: TGCGCCAGCAGCCAAGATCCGCGGACAGGCCGTAACTATGGCTACACCTTC.